This T cell receptor (beta chain) was captured by sequencing in a study of radiotherapy plus CTLA-4 blockade in lung cancer. Study observations and caveats: TCR clones from tumors expanded in blood after radiotherapy plus ipilimumab.

In the case of this clone: The antigen is unknown.

Germline V gene data show CDR1 as MNHEY and CDR2 as SVGAGI. The CDR3 is made up of 16 amino acids. Deletions cut 2 bases from V and 1 base from J, with 14 bases between. Method: immunoSEQ multiplex PCR; TCRdb's copy keeps in-frame clones and lacks some. Here the sample spans 35,000 to 55,000 clones, over 60% being singletons. This sequence joins TRBV6-5 and TRBJ1-1; D not certain. This clonotype was obtained from a human donor with non-small cell lung cancer who had a partial response to radiotherapy plus ipilimumab. Sample: peripheral blood, taken from a patient treated with radiotherapy plus ipilimumab. DNA of the CDR3: TGTGCCAGCAGTTACCTCCCTCTTACAGAGAACACTGAAGCTTTCTTT. Protein: CASSYLPLTENTEAFF.